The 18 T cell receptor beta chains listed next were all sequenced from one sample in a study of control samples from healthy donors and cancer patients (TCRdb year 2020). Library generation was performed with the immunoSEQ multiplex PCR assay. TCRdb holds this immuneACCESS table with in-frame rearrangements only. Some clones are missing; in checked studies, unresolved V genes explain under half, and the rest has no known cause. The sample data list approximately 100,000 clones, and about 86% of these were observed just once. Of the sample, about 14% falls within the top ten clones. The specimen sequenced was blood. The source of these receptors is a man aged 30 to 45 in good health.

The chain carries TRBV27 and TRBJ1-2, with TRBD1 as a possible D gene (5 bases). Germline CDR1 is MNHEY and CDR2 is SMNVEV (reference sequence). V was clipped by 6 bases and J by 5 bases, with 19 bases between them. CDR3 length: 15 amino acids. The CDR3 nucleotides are TGTGCCAGCAGACTAACCCGAGGGACGGGATATGGCTACACCTTC. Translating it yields CASRLTRGTGYGYTF.

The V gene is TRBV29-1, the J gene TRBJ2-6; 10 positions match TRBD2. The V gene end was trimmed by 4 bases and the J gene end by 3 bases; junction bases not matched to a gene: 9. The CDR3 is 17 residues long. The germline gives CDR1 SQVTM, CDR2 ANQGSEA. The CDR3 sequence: CSVGGASGSVGANVLTF. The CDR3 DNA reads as TGCAGCGTTGGGGGCGCTAGCGGGAGTGTTGGGGCCAACGTCCTGACTTTC. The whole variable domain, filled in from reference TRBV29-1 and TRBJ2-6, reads SAVISQKPSRDICQRGTSLTIQCQVDSQVTMMFWYRQQPGQSLTLIATANQGSEATYESGFVIDKFPISRPNLTFSTLTVSNMSPEDSSIYLCSVGGASGSVGANVLTFGAGSRLTVL.

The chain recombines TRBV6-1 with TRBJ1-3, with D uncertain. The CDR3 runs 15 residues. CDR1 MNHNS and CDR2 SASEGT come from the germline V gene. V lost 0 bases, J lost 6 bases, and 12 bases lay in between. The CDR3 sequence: CASSEARNFVNTIYF. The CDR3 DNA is TGTGCCAGCAGTGAAGCGAGGAATTTTGTAAACACCATATATTTT.

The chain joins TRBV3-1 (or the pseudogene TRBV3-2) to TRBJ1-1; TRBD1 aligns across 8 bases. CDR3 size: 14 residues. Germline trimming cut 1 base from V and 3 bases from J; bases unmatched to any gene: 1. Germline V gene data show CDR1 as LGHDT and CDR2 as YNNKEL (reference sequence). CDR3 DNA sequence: TGTGCCAGCAGCCAAGGGACAGGGCACACTGAAGCTTTCTTT. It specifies CASSQGTGHTEAFF.

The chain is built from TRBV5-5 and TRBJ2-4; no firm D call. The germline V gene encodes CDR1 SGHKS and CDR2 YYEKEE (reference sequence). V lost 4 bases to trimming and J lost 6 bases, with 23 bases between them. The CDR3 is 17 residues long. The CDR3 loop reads CASSDESSPSSGNIQYF. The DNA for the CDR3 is TGTGCCAGCAGCGATGAAAGTTCACCCTCCTCGGGAAACATTCAGTACTTC.

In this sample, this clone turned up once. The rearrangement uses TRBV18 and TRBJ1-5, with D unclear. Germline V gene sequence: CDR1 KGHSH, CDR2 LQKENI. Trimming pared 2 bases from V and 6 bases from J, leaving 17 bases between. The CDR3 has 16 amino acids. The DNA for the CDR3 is TGTGCCAGCTCACCAGGCGAAGGCCCGGCGGGTCAGCCCCAGCATTTT. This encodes CASSPGEGPAGQPQHF.

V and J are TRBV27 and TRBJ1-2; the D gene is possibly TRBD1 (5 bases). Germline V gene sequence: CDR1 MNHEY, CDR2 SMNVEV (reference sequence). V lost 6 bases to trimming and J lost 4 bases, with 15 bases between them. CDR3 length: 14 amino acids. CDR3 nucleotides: TGTGCCAGCAGACGAACGACAGACCCCTATGGCTACACCTTC. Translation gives CASRRTTDPYGYTF.

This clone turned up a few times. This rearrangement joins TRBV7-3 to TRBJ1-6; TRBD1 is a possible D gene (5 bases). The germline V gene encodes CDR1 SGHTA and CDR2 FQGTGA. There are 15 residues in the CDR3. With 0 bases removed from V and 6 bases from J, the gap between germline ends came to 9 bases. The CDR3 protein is CASSLTPGSNSPLHF. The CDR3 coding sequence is TGTGCCAGCAGCTTAACCCCAGGGTCTAATTCACCCCTCCACTTT.

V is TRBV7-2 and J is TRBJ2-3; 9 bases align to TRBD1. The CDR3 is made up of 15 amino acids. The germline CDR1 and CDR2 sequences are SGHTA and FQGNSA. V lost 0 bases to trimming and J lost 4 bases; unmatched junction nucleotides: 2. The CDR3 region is CASSLAGTGSDTQYF. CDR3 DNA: TGTGCCAGCAGCTTAGCAGGGACAGGGTCAGATACGCAGTATTTT.

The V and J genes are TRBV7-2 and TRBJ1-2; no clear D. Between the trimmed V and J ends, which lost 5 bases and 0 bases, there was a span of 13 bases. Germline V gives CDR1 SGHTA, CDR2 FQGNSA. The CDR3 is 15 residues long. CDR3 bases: TGTGCCAGCAGCCAGGTGGGGTTGTCTAACTATGGCTACACCTTC. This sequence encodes CASSQVGLSNYGYTF.

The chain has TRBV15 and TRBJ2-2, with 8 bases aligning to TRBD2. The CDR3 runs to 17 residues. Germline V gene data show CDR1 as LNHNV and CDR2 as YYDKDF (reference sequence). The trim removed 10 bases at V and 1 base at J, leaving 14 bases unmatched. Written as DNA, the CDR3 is TGTGCCATACACAGACCCCTACTAGCGGAGAACACCGGGGAGCTGTTTTTT. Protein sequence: CAIHRPLLAENTGELFF.

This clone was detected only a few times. The DNA of the CDR3 is TGCGCCAGCAGCCAAGCGGGGGGAGAGACCCAGTACTTC. It codes for CASSQAGGETQYF. V gene TRBV4-1 combines with J gene TRBJ2-5, with 7 bases lining up with TRBD2. Trimming cost V 1 base and J 4 bases; bases outside gene matches: 0. Germline values: CDR1 MGHRA, CDR2 YSYEKL. CDR3 length: 13 amino acids.

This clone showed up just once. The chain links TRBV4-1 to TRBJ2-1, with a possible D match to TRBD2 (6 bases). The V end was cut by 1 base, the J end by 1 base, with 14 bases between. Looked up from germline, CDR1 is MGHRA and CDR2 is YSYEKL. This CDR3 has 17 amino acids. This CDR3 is CASSQARLDRSYNEQFF. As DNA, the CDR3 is TGCGCCAGCAGCCAAGCCCGACTAGATAGGTCCTACAATGAGCAGTTCTTC.

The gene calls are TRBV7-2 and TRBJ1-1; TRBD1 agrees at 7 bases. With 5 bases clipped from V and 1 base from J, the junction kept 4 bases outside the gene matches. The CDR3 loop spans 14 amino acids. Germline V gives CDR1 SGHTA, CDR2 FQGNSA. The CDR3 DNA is TGTGCCAGCAGCCTCGGGACAGAGAACACTGAAGCTTTCTTT. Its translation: CASSLGTENTEAFF.

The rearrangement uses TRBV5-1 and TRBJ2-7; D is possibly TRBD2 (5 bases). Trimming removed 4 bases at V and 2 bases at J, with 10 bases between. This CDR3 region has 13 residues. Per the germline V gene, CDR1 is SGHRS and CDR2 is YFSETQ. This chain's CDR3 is CASSTGETYEQYF. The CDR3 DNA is TGCGCCAGCAGCACCGGGGAGACCTACGAGCAGTACTTC.

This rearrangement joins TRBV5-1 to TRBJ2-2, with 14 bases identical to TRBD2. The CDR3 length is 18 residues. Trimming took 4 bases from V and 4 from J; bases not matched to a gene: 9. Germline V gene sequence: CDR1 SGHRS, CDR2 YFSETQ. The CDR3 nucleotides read TGCGCCAGCAGCCTCGGGACTAGCGGGAGTATGGGCACCGGGGAGCTGTTTTTT. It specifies CASSLGTSGSMGTGELFF.

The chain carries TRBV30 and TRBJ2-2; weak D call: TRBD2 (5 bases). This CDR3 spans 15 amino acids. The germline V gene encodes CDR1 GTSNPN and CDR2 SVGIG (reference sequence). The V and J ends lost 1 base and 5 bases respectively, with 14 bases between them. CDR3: CAWSGVGAGTGELFF. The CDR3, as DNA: TGTGCCTGGAGTGGGGTGGGAGCCGGAACCGGGGAGCTGTTTTTT.

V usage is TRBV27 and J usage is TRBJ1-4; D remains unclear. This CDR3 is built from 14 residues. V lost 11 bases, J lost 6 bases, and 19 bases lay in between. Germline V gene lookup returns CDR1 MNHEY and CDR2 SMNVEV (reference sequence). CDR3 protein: CASTNLGRDEKLFF. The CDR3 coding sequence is TGTGCCTCTACCAACCTGGGAAGGGATGAAAAACTGTTTTTT.